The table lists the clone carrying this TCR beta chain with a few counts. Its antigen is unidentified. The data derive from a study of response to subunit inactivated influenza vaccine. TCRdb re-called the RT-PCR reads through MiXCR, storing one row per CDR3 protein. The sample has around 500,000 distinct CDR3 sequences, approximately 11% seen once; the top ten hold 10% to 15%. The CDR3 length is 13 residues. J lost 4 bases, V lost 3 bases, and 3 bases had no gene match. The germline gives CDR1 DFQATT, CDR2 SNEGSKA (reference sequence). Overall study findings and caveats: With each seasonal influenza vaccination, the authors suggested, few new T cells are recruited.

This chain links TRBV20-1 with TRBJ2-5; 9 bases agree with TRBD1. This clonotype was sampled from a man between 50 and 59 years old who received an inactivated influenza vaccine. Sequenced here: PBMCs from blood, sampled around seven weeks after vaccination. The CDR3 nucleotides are TGCAGTGCTAGGACAGGGGGGAGAGAGACCCAGTACTTC. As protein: CSARTGGRETQYF.